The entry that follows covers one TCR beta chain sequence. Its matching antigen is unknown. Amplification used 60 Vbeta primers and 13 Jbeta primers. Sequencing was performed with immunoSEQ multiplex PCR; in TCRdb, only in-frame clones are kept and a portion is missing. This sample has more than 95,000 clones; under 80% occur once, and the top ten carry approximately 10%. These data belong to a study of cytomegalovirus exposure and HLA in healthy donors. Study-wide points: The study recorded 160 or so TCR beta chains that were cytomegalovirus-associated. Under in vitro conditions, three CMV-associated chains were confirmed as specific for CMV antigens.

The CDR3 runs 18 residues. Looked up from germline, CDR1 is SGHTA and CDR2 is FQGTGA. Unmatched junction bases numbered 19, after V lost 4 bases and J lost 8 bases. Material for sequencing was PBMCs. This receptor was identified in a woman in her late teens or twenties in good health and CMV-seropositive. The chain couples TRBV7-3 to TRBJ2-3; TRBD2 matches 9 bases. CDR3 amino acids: CASSSSLTSGARDITQYF. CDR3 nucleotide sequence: TGTGCCAGCAGCTCGAGCCTGACTAGCGGAGCCCGAGATATTACGCAGTATTTT. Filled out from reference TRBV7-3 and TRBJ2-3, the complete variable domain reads GAGVSQTPSNKVTEKGKYVELRCDPISGHTALYWYRQSLGQGPEFLIYFQGTGAADDSGLPNDRFFAVRPEGSVSTLKIQRTERGDSAVYLCASSSSLTSGARDITQYFGPGTRLTVL.